These 23 T cell receptor beta chains were sequenced from one sample in a study of blood T cell repertoires in COVID-19. Data came from immunoSEQ multiplex PCR; TCRdb stores just in-frame clones and leaves some out. This table holds about 160,000 clones, less than 85% found once. The sequenced sample was peripheral blood. These receptors were collected from a human donor with acute or convalescent COVID-19. The donor label of this sample is uncertain.

This chain joins TRBV5-1 and TRBJ1-1, with D unresolved. There are 14 residues in the CDR3. Trimming stripped 3 bases from V and 0 bases from J, with 9 bases between. The germline V gene has CDR1 SGHRS and CDR2 YFSETQ. Here the CDR3 reads CASSSLNMNTEAFF. The DNA of the CDR3 is TGCGCCAGCAGCTCTCTAAATATGAACACTGAAGCTTTCTTT.

The chain has TRBV5-4 and TRBJ1-5, with D possibly matching TRBD1 (5 bases). V lost 0 bases, J lost 3 bases, and 13 bases lay in between. CDR1 SGHNT and CDR2 YYREEE come from the germline V gene (reference sequence). This CDR3 region has 16 residues. CDR3 in amino acids: CASSLERGLVNQPQHF. The CDR3, as DNA: TGTGCCAGCAGCTTGGAGCGGGGCCTGGTCAATCAGCCCCAGCATTTT. Full variable domain (outside the CDR3, taken from reference TRBV5-4 and TRBJ1-5): ETGVTQSPTHLIKTRGQQVTLRCSSQSGHNTVSWYQQALGQGPQFIFQYYREEENGRGNFPPRFSGLQFPNYSSELNVNALELDDSALYLCASSLERGLVNQPQHFGDGTRLSIL.

The rearrangement joins TRBV20-1 to TRBJ1-6; possibly TRBD1 for D (5 bases). The V end was cut by 3 bases, the J end by 3 bases, with 18 bases between. The CDR3 totals 17 residues. The V gene's germline CDR1 is DFQATT and CDR2 SNEGSKA (reference sequence). The CDR3: CSASPDPVTVYNSPLHF. Here the CDR3 DNA reads TGCAGTGCTAGTCCCGACCCCGTGACAGTCTATAATTCACCCCTCCACTTT.

J is TRBJ1-6 and V is TRBV18; 8 nucleotides align to TRBD1. CDR1 and CDR2 from the germline V gene are KGHSH and LQKENI. V was pared by 2 bases and J by 6 bases, with 3 bases of the junction left unmatched. The CDR3 has 15 residues. The CDR3 nucleotides read TGTGCCAGCTCACCAGCTGACAGGGGTAATTCACCCCTCCACTTT. Encoded protein: CASSPADRGNSPLHF.

This sequence joins TRBV9 and TRBJ1-2; tentative D call: TRBD1 (6 bases). V dropped 4 bases and J dropped 5 bases, with 12 bases sitting between them. Germline CDR1 and CDR2: SGDLS and YYNGEE. The CDR3 is 13 residues long. The CDR3 is CASSYTGLYGYTF. Here the CDR3 DNA reads TGTGCCAGCAGCTATACAGGGCTGTATGGCTACACCTTC.

The gene calls are TRBV24-1 and TRBJ2-5, with TRBD2 matching 12 bases. V shed 3 bases, J shed 5 bases, and the junction held 12 bases outside the gene matches. In germline, CDR1 is KGHDR, CDR2 SFDVKD. The CDR3 is 18 amino acids. The CDR3 region is CATSDRLAGGPLGETQYF. CDR3 sequence (DNA): TGTGCCACCAGTGATCGCCTAGCGGGGGGGCCATTGGGGGAGACCCAGTACTTC.

This clone came up many times. The chain carries TRBV2 and TRBJ2-7, with D possibly being TRBD1 (5 bases). V lost 3 bases and J lost 1, with 10 bases in between. Germline-derived CDR1 and CDR2 are SNHLY and FYNNEI. The CDR3 runs to 14 residues. Here the CDR3 DNA reads TGTGCCAGCAGTGATGAACAGGCTTCCTACGAGCAGTACTTC. Protein product: CASSDEQASYEQYF.

The chain couples TRBV7-2 to TRBJ1-3, with 7 positions matching TRBD1. The CDR3 has 18 residues. The J segment lost 3 bases and the V segment lost 5 bases, leaving 16 bases of the junction unmatched. The germline V gene has CDR1 SGHTA and CDR2 FQGNSA. For the CDR3, the DNA is TGTGCCAGCAGCCTAACTCCGAACAGGGGATTGTATGGAAACACCATATATTTT. This gives the protein CASSLTPNRGLYGNTIYF.

The gene calls are TRBV19 and TRBJ1-1; D might be TRBD1 (6 bases). The CDR3 runs to 15 residues. In germline, CDR1 is LNHDA, CDR2 SQIVND (reference sequence). The V and J ends lost 4 bases and 4 bases respectively, with 16 bases between them. CDR3 nucleotide sequence: TGTGCCAGTAGTAAGTCCCCCAGGGGATCCACTGAAGCTTTCTTT. This encodes CASSKSPRGSTEAFF.

This rearrangement joins TRBV4-3 to TRBJ2-3; D unclear. Germline assignment: CDR1 LGHNA and CDR2 YSLEER. V lost 4 bases to trimming and J lost 1 base, with 12 bases between them. CDR3 length: 15 residues. The CDR3 bases are TGCGCCAGCAGCCGCGACTCGGTGCGCACAGATACGCAGTATTTT. Translating gives CASSRDSVRTDTQYF.

This chain links TRBV19 with TRBJ2-7; 8 bases line up with TRBD2. CDR1 is LNHDA and CDR2 is SQIVND in the germline V gene (reference sequence). The CDR3 runs to 12 residues. The ends lost 5 bases at V and 7 bases at J; junction bases unmatched: 4. DNA of the CDR3: TGTGCCAGTAGTGGATTAGCGGGGGAGCAGTACTTC. Translating it yields CASSGLAGEQYF.

The sample holds a few counts of this clone. The V call is TRBV6-5, the J call TRBJ2-2, with a possible D match to TRBD2 (6 bases). Germline-derived CDR1 and CDR2 are MNHEY and SVGAGI. The CDR3 is 16 residues long. The V gene lost 0 bases and the J gene lost 1 base, with 9 bases spanning the gap. CDR3 sequence: CASSYSGGMNTGELFF. CDR3 sequence (DNA): TGTGCCAGCAGTTACTCCGGGGGAATGAACACCGGGGAGCTGTTTTTT.

J is TRBJ1-1 and V is TRBV2; D call uncertain. Germline V CDR1 and CDR2: SNHLY, FYNNEI. Trimming left V 8 bases short and J 2 bases short, with 15 bases between. The CDR3 totals 14 residues. The DNA of the CDR3 is TGTGCCAGCGGCGGGCCGTACGGCAACACTGAAGCTTTCTTT. Translated, it gives CASGGPYGNTEAFF.

The chain joins TRBV14 to TRBJ2-4, with a tentative D call TRBD2 (6 bases). Looked up from germline, CDR1 is SGHDN and CDR2 is FVKESK. The germline V and J ends were trimmed by 3 bases and 7 bases, with 16 bases remaining between them. CDR3 length: 15 amino acids. Here the CDR3 reads CASSQAGFGRNIQYF. The CDR3 region has the DNA TGTGCCAGCAGCCAGGCGGGGTTCGGGCGGAACATTCAGTACTTC.

This rearrangement joins TRBV3-1 (or the pseudogene TRBV3-2) to TRBJ1-1, with D possibly matching TRBD1 (6 bases). Trimming left V 0 bases short and J 11 bases short, with 19 bases between. Germline CDR1 is LGHDT and CDR2 is YNNKEL (reference sequence). This CDR3 has 15 residues. The CDR3 DNA sequence: TGTGCCAGCAGCCAAGATATCCGGGACACGAAGACGGCTTTCTTT. Its protein product is CASSQDIRDTKTAFF.

The J gene is TRBJ1-2, the V gene TRBV11-2; D is undetermined. There are 14 residues in the CDR3. CDR1 is SGHAT and CDR2 is FQNNGV in the germline V gene. Trimming stripped 4 bases from V and 2 bases from J, with 11 bases between. This CDR3 is CASSSIDKNYGYTF. The CDR3 DNA reads as TGTGCCAGCAGCTCCATTGACAAAAACTATGGCTACACCTTC. Supplemented by reference TRBV11-2 and TRBJ1-2, the full variable domain reads EAGVAQSPRYKIIEKRQSVAFWCNPISGHATLYWYQQILGQGPKLLIQFQNNGVVDDSQLPKDRFSAERLKGVDSTLKIQPAKLEDSAVYLCASSSIDKNYGYTFGSGTRLTVV.

V gene TRBV28 combines with J gene TRBJ1-2; a possible D gene is TRBD1 (5 bases). V lost 1 base to trimming and J lost 8 bases, with 17 bases between them. The CDR3 extends over 15 amino acids. Germline CDR1 and CDR2: MDHEN and SYDVKM. CDR3 nucleotide sequence: TGTGCCAGCAGTTTATCAGGAGGGGCACAAGCCGGCTACACCTTC. Protein sequence: CASSLSGGAQAGYTF.

The chain carries TRBV14 and TRBJ1-2; no clear D. The CDR3 has 13 amino acids. CDR1 is SGHDN, CDR2 FVKESK, per germline. V shed 5 bases and J shed 5 bases, with 12 bases lying between them. As DNA, the CDR3 is TGTGCCAGCAGCTCCTCAGGCGGGTATGGCTACACCTTC. Its protein is CASSSSGGYGYTF.

This clone was seen a single time. The rearrangement links TRBV7-9 to TRBJ2-2, with 8 bases aligning to TRBD1. Germline V CDR1 and CDR2: SEHNR, FQNEAQ (reference sequence). Trimming cost V 5 bases and J 4 bases; bases outside gene matches: 6. The CDR3 runs to 15 residues. The CDR3, as DNA: TGTGCCAGCAGCGCCGGACAGGGTGGCACCGGGGAGCTGTTTTTT. This encodes CASSAGQGGTGELFF.

The chain recombines TRBV4-2 with TRBJ1-4, with D maybe TRBD1 (5 bases). V gave up 4 bases and J gave up 3 bases, with 9 bases separating them. CDR1 is LGHNA, CDR2 YNFKEQ, per germline. This CDR3 has 14 amino acids. CDR3 sequence reads: CASSRWGANEKLFF. The CDR3 DNA reads as TGTGCCAGCAGCCGTTGGGGGGCTAATGAAAAACTGTTTTTT.

As DNA, the CDR3 is TGTGCCAGCAGTGAACTCTGGAGCTCCTATAATTCACCCCTCCACTTT. Translating gives CASSELWSSYNSPLHF. The rearrangement uses TRBV2 and TRBJ1-6; no clear D. This CDR3 spans 16 amino acids. The V end was cut by 2 bases, the J end by 0 bases, with 8 bases between. Germline values: CDR1 SNHLY, CDR2 FYNNEI. Looking up the rest from reference TRBV2 and TRBJ1-6 gives the full variable domain: EPEVTQTPSHQVTQMGQEVILRCVPISNHLYFYWYRQILGQKVEFLVSFYNNEISEKSEIFDDQFSVERPDGSNFTLKIRSTKLEDSAMYFCASSELWSSYNSPLHFGNGTRLTVT.

The gene calls are TRBV23-1 and TRBJ1-5; 8 nucleotides agree with TRBD1. TRBV23-1 is annotated as an ORF whose role is uncertain. This CDR3 comprises 15 residues. V shed 4 bases and J 6 bases; nucleotides not matched to a gene: 8. In DNA, the CDR3 is TGCGCCAGCAGTCGAACAGGACAGGGCGTTCAGCCCCAGCATTTT. Protein: CASSRTGQGVQPQHF.

The chain joins TRBV27 to TRBJ1-4; TRBD1 aligns across 8 bases. The V and J ends lost 6 bases and 7 bases, in that order; junction bases with no gene match: 7. Germline CDR1 and CDR2: MNHEY and SMNVEV (reference sequence). The CDR3 loop spans 14 amino acids. CDR3 in amino acids: CASSTTGGVEKLFF. CDR3 coding DNA: TGTGCCAGCAGCACCACAGGGGGTGTTGAAAAACTGTTTTTT.